Sequencing of this TCR beta chain was carried out in a study of OX40 agonist ivuxolimab in advanced cancers. Study results and caveats: More expanded clones were seen, on average, in CD8+ T cells than in CD4+.

A word on this clone: What it recognizes is unknown.

Systemic immunosuppression or autoimmune disease history was grounds to exclude patients. Some clones are missing from TCRdb's copy, which holds only in-frame ones; the method was immunoSEQ multiplex PCR. This sample carries around 87,000 clones, approximately 94% of them seen once, and the ten largest clones take about 2.4%. CDR3 length equals 16 residues. V lost 0 bases to trimming and J lost 0 bases, with 9 bases between them. From germline, CDR1 is ENHRY and CDR2 SYGVKD. The chain links TRBV10-3 to TRBJ1-5, with D unresolved. The sequence derives from an adult with an advanced solid tumor such as melanoma, head and neck, liver or kidney cancer. The sample here was CD4+ or CD8+ T cells sorted from blood, taken in a trial of the OX40 agonist ivuxolimab. CDR3: CAISESADYSNQPQHF. The CDR3 region has the DNA TGTGCCATCAGTGAGTCGGCGGATTATAGCAATCAGCCCCAGCATTTT.